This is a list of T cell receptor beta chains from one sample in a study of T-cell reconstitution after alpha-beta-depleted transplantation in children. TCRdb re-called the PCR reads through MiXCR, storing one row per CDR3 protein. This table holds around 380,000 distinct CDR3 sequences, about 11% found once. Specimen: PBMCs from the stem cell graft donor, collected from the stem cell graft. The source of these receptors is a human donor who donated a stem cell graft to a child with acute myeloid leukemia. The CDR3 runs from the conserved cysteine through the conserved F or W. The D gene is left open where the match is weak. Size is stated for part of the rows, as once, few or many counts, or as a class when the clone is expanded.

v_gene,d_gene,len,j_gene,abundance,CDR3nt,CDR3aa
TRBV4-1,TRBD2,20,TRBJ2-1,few,TGCGCCAGCAGCCGAATCGGGGGTGCGGGAGGATCTGGAGGGTACAATGAGCAGTTCTTC,CASSRIGGAGGSGGYNEQFF
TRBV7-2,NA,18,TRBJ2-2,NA,TGTGCCAGCAGCTTAGCCCGGGCTACACCTGCGAGTACCGGGGAGCTGTTTTTT,CASSLARATPASTGELFF
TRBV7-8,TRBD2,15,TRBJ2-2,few,TGTGCCAGCAGCCTCTCCGGGACTAGGACCGGGGAGCTGTTTTTT,CASSLSGTRTGELFF
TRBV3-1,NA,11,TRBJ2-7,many,TGTGCCAGCAGCCAAAGTAGCGAGCAGTACTTC,CASSQSSEQYF
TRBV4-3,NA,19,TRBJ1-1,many,TGCGCCAGCAGCCAAGATCTGGCAGAAGGGACCCGAGAGAACACTGAAGCTTTCTTT,CASSQDLAEGTRENTEAFF
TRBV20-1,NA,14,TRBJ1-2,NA,TGCAGTGCTAGGCAGGCAGCGCGTAACTATGGCTACACCTTC,CSARQAARNYGYTF
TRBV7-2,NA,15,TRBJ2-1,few,TGTGCCAGCAGCCCAGGGTCCCGCTCCTACAATGAGCAGTTCTTC,CASSPGSRSYNEQFF
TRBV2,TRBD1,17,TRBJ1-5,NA,TGTGCCAGCAGAGACCTCAACAGGGGACTTAGCAATCAGCCCCAGCATTTT,CASRDLNRGLSNQPQHF
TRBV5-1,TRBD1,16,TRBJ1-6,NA,TGCGCCAGCAGCTTGGCGGGGACAGGGTGGAATTCACCCCTCCACTTT,CASSLAGTGWNSPLHF
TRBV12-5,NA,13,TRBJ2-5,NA,TGTGCTAGTGCCTCGACAGACCAAGAGACCCAGTACTTC,CASASTDQETQYF
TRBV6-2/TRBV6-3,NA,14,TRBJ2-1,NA,TGTGCCAGCAGTTACGTGGCTAGCGTTAATGAGCAGTTCTTC,CASSYVASVNEQFF
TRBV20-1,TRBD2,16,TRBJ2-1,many,TGCAGTGCTAGTCCCGGGACTAGCGGGCTCTACAATGAGCAGTTCTTC,CSASPGTSGLYNEQFF
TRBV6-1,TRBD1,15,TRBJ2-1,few,TGTGCCAGCAGCGCCGGACAGGCTAGATACAATGAGCAGTTCTTC,CASSAGQARYNEQFF
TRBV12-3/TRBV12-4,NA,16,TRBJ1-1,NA,TGTGCCAGCAGTTTCGAGAGCCAAACCATGAACACTGAAGCTTTCTTT,CASSFESQTMNTEAFF
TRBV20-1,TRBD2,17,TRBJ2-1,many,TGCAGTGCTAGAGGTTTTAGCGGGGGGACCACCTACAATGAGCAGTTCTTC,CSARGFSGGTTYNEQFF
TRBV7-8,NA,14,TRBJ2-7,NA,TGTGCCAGCAGCTTGACGAGTAGCTACTACGAGCAGTACTTC,CASSLTSSYYEQYF
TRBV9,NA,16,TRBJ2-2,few,TGTGCCAGCAGCGTATATCCGGGCCGGGACACCGGGGAGCTGTTTTTT,CASSVYPGRDTGELFF
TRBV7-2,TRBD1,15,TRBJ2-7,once,TGTGCCAGCAGCTTAGTCCCCGGGACAGCCTACGAGCAGTACTTC,CASSLVPGTAYEQYF
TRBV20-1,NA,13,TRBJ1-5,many,TGCAGTGCCCGGTGGGGTCCCAATCAGCCCCAGCATTTT,CSARWGPNQPQHF
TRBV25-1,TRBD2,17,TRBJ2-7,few,TGTGCCAGCAGTGAGATAGGGACTAGCGGGAGATCGAGCGAGCAGTACTTC,CASSEIGTSGRSSEQYF
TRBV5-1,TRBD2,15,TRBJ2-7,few,TGCGCCAGCGCCTCACTAGCGGGGAGCTCCTACGAGCAGTACTTC,CASASLAGSSYEQYF
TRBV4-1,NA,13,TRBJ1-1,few,TGCGCCAGCAGTCGCACAGCTTACACTGAAGCTTTCTTT,CASSRTAYTEAFF
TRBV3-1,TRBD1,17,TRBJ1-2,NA,TGTGCCAGCAGCCGGGACAGGGCCATTTTGGGGAACTATGGCTACACCTTC,CASSRDRAILGNYGYTF
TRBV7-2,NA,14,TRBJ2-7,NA,TGTGCCAGCAGCTTAGTCTCGGGAGTCTACGAGCAGTACTTC,CASSLVSGVYEQYF
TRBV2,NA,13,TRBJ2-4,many,TGTGCCAGCATGGTGGACAGCAAAAACATTCAGTACTTC,CASMVDSKNIQYF
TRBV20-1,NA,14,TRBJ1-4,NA,TGCAGTGCTAGAGATGCTCGGGGGGACGAAAAACTGTTTTTT,CSARDARGDEKLFF
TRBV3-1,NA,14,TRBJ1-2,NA,TGTGCCAGCACTGGGGAGGACACTAACTATGGCTACACCTTC,CASTGEDTNYGYTF
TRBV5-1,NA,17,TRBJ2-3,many,TGCGCCAGCAGCTTGGATGCCATCTACTCGTTCACAGATACGCAGTATTTT,CASSLDAIYSFTDTQYF
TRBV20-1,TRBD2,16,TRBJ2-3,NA,TGCAGTGCTAGAGTGCTAGGACTAGCGGGGTCGAATACGCAGTATTTT,CSARVLGLAGSNTQYF
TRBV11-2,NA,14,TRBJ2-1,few,TGTGCCAGCAGCTTAGCGAACTATGGTAATGAGCAGTTCTTC,CASSLANYGNEQFF
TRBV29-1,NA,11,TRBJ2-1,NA,TGCAGCGTTGAGGAAACGGAGAAGCAGTTCTTC,CSVEETEKQFF
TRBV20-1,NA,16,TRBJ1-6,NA,TGCAGTGCTAGATCGGATATAGGTCCCTATAATTCACCCCTCCACTTT,CSARSDIGPYNSPLHF
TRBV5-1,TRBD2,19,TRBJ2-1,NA,TGCGCCAGCAGCCTCAGGGGGCTCGAGCGGGAGGGCCCGGGCAATGAGCAGTTCTTC,CASSLRGLEREGPGNEQFF
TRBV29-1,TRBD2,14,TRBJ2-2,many,TGCAGCGTCCTACCAGCGGGAGTCACCGGGGAGCTGTTTTTT,CSVLPAGVTGELFF
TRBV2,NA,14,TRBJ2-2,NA,TGTGCCAGCGGTGGACACTTGGGGGCCGGGGAGCTGTTTTTT,CASGGHLGAGELFF
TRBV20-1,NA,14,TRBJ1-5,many,TGCAGTGCTAGAGCAGGGGCGAGCAATCAGCCCCAGCATTTT,CSARAGASNQPQHF
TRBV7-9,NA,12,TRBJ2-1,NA,TGTGCCAGCAGCTTAGGGCCTAGCGAGCAGTTCTTC,CASSLGPSEQFF
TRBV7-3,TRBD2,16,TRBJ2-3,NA,TGTGCCAGCAGCCGCGTCCCGGGAGGGGTCCCAGATACGCAGTATTTT,CASSRVPGGVPDTQYF
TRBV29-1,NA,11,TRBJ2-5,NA,TGCAGCGCGCGTCCTCGCGGGACCCAGTACTTC,CSARPRGTQYF
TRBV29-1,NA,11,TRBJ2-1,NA,TGCAGCACGGACAGCTACAATGAGCAGTTCTTC,CSTDSYNEQFF
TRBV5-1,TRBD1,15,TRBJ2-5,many,TGCGCCAGCAGTGGACAGGGGAACCTCCAGGAGACCCAGTACTTC,CASSGQGNLQETQYF
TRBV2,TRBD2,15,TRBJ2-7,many,TGTGCCAGCAGGGGGACTAGCGGGAGCTCCTACGAGCAGTACTTC,CASRGTSGSSYEQYF
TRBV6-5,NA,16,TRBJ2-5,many,TGTGCCAGCGGAACAGGAGTCCCCCAACGGTCCGCGGCCCAGTACTTC,CASGTGVPQRSAAQYF
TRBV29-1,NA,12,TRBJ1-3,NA,TGCAGCGTTGCGGTTATGGGAAACACCATATATTTT,CSVAVMGNTIYF
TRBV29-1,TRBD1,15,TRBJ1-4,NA,TGCAGCGTCCTCCCACAGGGGGCCTCTAATGAAAAACTGTTTTTT,CSVLPQGASNEKLFF
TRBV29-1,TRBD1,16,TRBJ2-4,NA,TGCAGCGTTGAGGGGGGCCGGGACAGGGCCAAAAACATTCAGTACTTC,CSVEGGRDRAKNIQYF
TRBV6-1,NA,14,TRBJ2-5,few,TGTGCCAGCAGCTCCCTCCGCCGCGAAGCGACCCAGTACTTC,CASSSLRREATQYF
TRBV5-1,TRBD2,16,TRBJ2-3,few,TGCGCCAGCAGCTTAAACCCGGGACTAGCGGGAGATACGCAGTATTTT,CASSLNPGLAGDTQYF
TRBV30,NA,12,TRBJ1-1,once,TGTGCCTGGAGTCCCCTGGGCACTGAAGCTTTCTTT,CAWSPLGTEAFF
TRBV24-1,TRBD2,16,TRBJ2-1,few,TGTGCCACCAGTGATTCCTCCGGGACTAGGGTTGATGAGCAGTTCTTC,CATSDSSGTRVDEQFF